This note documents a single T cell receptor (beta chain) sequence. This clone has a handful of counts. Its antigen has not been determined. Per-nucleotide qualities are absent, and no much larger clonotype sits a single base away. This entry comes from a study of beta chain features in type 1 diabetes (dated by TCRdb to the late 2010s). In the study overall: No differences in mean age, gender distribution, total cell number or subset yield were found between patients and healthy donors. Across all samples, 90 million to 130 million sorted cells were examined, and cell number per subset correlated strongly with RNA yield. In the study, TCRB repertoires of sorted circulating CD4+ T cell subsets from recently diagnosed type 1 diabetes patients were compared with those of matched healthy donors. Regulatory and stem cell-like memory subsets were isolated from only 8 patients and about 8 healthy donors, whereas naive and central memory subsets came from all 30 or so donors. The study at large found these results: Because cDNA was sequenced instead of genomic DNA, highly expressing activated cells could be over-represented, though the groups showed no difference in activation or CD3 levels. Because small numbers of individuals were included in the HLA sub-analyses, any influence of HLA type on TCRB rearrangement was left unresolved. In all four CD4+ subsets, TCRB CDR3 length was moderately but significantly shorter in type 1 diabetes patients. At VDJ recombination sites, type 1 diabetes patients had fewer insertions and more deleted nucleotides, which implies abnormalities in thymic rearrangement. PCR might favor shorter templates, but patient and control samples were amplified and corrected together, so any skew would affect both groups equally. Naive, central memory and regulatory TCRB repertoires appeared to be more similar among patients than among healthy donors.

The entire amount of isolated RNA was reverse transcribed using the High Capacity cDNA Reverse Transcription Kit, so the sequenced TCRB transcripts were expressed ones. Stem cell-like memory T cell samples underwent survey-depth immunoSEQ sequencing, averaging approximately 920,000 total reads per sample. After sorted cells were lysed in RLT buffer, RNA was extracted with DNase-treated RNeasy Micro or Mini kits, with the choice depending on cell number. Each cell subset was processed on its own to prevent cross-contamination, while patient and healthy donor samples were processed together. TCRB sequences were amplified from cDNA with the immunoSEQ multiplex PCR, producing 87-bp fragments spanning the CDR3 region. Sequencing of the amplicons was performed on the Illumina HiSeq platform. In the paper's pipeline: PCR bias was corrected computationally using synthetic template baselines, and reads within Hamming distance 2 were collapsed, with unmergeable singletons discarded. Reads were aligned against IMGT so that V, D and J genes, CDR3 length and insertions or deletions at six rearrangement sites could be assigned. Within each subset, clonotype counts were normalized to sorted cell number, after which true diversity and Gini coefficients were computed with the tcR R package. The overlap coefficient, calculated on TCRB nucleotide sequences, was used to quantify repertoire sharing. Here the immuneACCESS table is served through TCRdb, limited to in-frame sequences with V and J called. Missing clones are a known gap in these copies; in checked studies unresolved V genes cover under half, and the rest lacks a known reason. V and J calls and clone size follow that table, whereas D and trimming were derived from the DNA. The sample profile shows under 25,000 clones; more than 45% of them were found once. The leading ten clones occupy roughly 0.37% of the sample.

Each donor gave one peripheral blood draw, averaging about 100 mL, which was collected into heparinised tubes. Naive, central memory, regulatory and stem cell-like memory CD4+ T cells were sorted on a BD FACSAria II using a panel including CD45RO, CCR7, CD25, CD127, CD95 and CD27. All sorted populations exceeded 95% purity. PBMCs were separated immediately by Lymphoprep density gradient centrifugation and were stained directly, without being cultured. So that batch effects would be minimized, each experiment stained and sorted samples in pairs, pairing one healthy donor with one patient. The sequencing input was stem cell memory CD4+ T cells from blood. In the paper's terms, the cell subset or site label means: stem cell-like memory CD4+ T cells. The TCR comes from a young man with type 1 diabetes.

At the DNA level, the sequence is TGCGCCAGCAGCTCCGGGCGGGGGCCCTACGAGCAGTACTTC. This encodes CASSSGRGPYEQYF. This sequence uses TRBV5-1 and TRBJ2-7, and the D gene may be TRBD2, 7 bases matching. The CDR3 has 14 amino acids, counting the end cysteine and phenylalanine. Here the CDR3 DNA is all that survives: 42 bases in frame from base 1. Cut back by 3 bases and 2 bases, the V and J ends lie 12 bases apart. CDR1 and CDR2, per the germline V gene, are SGHRS and YFSETQ.